This T cell receptor (beta chain) was recovered during a study of identical twins. TCRdb reprocessed the 5' RACE reads via MiXCR and lists one record per CDR3 protein. The sample consists of hundreds of thousands of distinct CDR3 sequences, 15% to 20% of them appearing once. This sample also belongs to another study, concerning T cells expressing NK-cell markers.

The sequenced sample consisted of PBMCs. The source is a young woman in good health.

The CDR3 region is CASSYAGSTGELFF. CDR3 coding DNA: TGTGCCAGCAGTTACGCAGGGTCCACCGGGGAGCTGTTTTTT. The rearrangement uses TRBV6-5 and TRBJ2-2; maybe TRBD1 (5 bases). Germline CDR1 MNHEY, CDR2 SVGAGI. The CDR3 length is 14 residues. Trimming shortened V by 2 bases and J by 4 bases, and 8 bases separated the two germline ends.